The entry below gives a single T cell receptor beta chain sequence along with its context. Its antigen is not known. This sample was included in a study of vaccination and CD4 T cells after COVID-19. At the Johns Hopkins FTIC core, DNA taken from cultured CD4+ T cells was sequenced by way of the Oncomine TCR Beta short-read assay. Each CDR3 protein gets one entry after TCRdb re-called the PCR reads with MiXCR. Here the sample spans 20,000 to 25,000 distinct CDR3 sequences, 35% to 40% being singletons. Treatment noted: approximately nine-day PBMC culture with coronavirus spike peptide pools or control peptides (ViraFEST assay). The CDR3 is 15 residues long. V lost 3 bases to trimming and J lost 1 base; unmatched junction nucleotides: 4. Germline lookup yields CDR1 SEHNR and CDR2 FQNEAQ (reference sequence).

This chain joins TRBV7-9 and TRBJ1-1; 8 nucleotides agree with TRBD1. This TCR was recovered from a human donor who had recovered from COVID-19. The sequenced sample was CD4+ T cells from blood, cultured in vitro, obtained before SARS-CoV-2 vaccination. The CDR3 DNA follows: TGTGCCAGCAGCTTTGGGGACAGGCGGAACACTGAAGCTTTCTTT. Protein product: CASSFGDRRNTEAFF.